This T cell receptor beta chain was recorded in a study of somatic mutations in cytotoxic T cells in rheumatoid arthritis. Study information: Purity of nearly 100% was reached when some V beta antibody-stained T-cell populations were flow-sorted, including V beta1+ cells sequenced for TCRB. Study results and caveats: Of approximately 70 patients, 7 to 9 had a largest CD8+ clone that exceeded 20% of CD8+ cells.

As regards this clone: Its specificity is not known.

The method was immunoSEQ multiplex PCR; TCRdb's version includes in-frame clones alone and lacks a portion of them. Here the sample spans about 10,000 clones, approximately 80% being singletons. Material for sequencing was CD8+ T cells sorted from blood. The TCR originated in an adult with rheumatoid arthritis.

CDR3 nucleotides: TGTGCCAGCAGCTTAAACACTGGCACTGAAGCTTTCTTT. It yields the protein CASSLNTGTEAFF. The genes are TRBV13 and TRBJ1-1; no reliable D call. Per germline, CDR1 PRHDT and CDR2 FYEKMQ (reference sequence). This CDR3 has 13 amino acids. The ends were cut back, 2 bases at V and 4 bases at J, with 8 bases in the middle.